This T cell receptor beta chain was identified in a study of blood T cell repertoires in COVID-19. Overall study: PBMCs, B-cell-depleted T cells, or T cells provided the cDNA or gDNA that made up the material.

The CDR3 totals 18 residues. V was clipped by 5 bases and J by 3 bases, with 26 bases between them. Germline CDR1 reads SGHRS; CDR2 reads YFSETQ. This table comes from immunoSEQ multiplex PCR, and its TCRdb copy is limited to in-frame clones, with some not included. This sample has approximately 220,000 clones; about 86% occur once, and the top ten carry roughly 4%. The specimen was PBMCs or T cells enriched from blood (not recorded which). This TCR was recovered from a woman aged 25 to 39 who had been exposed to COVID-19. J is TRBJ1-2 and V is TRBV5-1; TRBD1 might be the D (5 bases). CDR3 nucleotide sequence: TGCGCCAGCAGAAGGACAATGCAAGATAGATGGAAAGACTATGGCTACACCTTC. Residues: CASRRTMQDRWKDYGYTF.